This TCR beta chain derives from a study of CD8+CD57+ T cells in acquired aplastic anemia listed by TCRdb under 2018. For the wider study: On average, sorted CD4+ and CD8+ cells yielded about 3 ug of extracted DNA, with a range of about 0.17 to 27.4 ug. Findings and caveats that apply to the study as a whole: Around 27 CD8+ CDR3 sequences were shared between patients and controls but appeared highly expressed in patients and within their immunodominant clones. CD8+ Simpson's diversity did not differ significantly between patients and healthy controls (P=0.060).

Inclusive of the bounding cysteine and phenylalanine, the CDR3 is 12 residues long. The kept DNA is CDR3 alone, 36 bases in frame from the first base. V sheds 2 bases and J sheds 7 bases, leaving 8 bases between their ends. The germline V gene (reference sequence) gives CDR1 as LNHDA and CDR2 as SQIVND. In this study, sorted CD4+ and CD8+ T cells from the blood of healthy subjects and of severe aplastic anemia patients had their TCR repertoires deep-sequenced. Ficoll-Paque density gradient centrifugation was used to isolate peripheral blood mononuclear cells. Before DNA was extracted, CD4+ and CD8+ T cells were sorted using either FACS or magnetic beads. Genomic DNA was used as template for profiling of TCR beta VDJ combinations and CDR3 sequences. An Illumina HiSeq 2000 was the platform used for TCR repertoire sequencing. Per the authors' processing: TRBV/TRBJ rearrangement plots, CDR3 size and DJ length profiles, and Simpson's diversity index were used to evaluate the repertoires. The most abundant DNA sequence in the deep sequencing data was defined as the immunodominant clone. CDR3 amino acid sequences were screened for sharing across subjects and compared with published repertoires and the VDJdb database. TCRdb reran the public reads through fastp at Q25 and MiXCR, keeping productive beta chains. Each CDR3 protein gets just one entry, which takes the most common genes and DNA from the rows behind it. TCRdb's processing, not the authors', yielded these V and J calls. In this sample the table shows 150,000 to 200,000 distinct CDR3 sequences, around three fifths of which occur a single time. The leading ten clones occupy under 60% of the sample.

About this clonotype: It lacks a known antigen. The record has no base qualities; no much larger clone is one base away.

The TCR was taken from a human donor with severe aplastic anemia or a healthy control (not recorded which). The chain employs TRBV19 and TRBJ1-2, with a weak D call of TRBD1 (6 bases match). Specimen: sorted CD4+, CD8+, or CD8+CD57+ T cells (not recorded which) from PBMCs. This receptor carries the CDR3 CASSIQGSGYTF. The DNA sequence is TGTGCCAGTAGTATACAGGGGAGTGGCTACACCTTC. Here the CDR3 is joined to the reference TRBV19 and TRBJ1-2 genes, and the full variable domain is: DGGITQSPKYLFRKEGQNVTLSCEQNLNHDAMYWYRQDPGQGLRLIYYSQIVNDFQKGDIAEGYSVSREKKESFPLTVTSAQKNPTAFYLCASSIQGSGYTFGSGTRLTVV.